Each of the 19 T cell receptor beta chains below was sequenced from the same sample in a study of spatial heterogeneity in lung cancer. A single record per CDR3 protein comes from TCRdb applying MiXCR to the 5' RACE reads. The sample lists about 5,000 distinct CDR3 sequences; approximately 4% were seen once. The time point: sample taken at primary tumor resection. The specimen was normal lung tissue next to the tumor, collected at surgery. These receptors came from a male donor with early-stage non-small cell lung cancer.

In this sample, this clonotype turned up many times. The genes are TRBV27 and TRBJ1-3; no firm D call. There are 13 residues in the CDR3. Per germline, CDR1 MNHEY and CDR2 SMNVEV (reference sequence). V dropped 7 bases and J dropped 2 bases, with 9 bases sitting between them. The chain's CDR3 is CASTKSPGNTIYF. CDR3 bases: TGTGCCAGCACCAAAAGTCCTGGAAACACCATATATTTT.

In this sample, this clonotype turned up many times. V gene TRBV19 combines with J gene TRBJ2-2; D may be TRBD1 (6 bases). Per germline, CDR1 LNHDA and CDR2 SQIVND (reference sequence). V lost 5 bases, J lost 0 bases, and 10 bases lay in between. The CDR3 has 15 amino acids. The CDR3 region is CASSRTDTNTGELFF. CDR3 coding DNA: TGTGCCAGTAGTCGGACAGATACGAACACCGGGGAGCTGTTTTTT.

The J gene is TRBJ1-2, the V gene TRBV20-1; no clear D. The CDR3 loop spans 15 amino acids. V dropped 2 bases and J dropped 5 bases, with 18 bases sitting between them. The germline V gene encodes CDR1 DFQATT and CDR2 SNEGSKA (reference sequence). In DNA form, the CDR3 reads TGCAGTGCTAGACCCCTCGGGTTGCGTGGGTATGGCTACACCTTC. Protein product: CSARPLGLRGYGYTF.

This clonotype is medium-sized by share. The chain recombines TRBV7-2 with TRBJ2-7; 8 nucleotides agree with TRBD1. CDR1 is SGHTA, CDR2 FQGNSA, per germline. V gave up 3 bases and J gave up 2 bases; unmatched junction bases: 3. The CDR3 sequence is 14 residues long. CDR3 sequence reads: CASSFTGGTYEQYF. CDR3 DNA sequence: TGTGCCAGCAGCTTTACAGGGGGTACCTACGAGCAGTACTTC.

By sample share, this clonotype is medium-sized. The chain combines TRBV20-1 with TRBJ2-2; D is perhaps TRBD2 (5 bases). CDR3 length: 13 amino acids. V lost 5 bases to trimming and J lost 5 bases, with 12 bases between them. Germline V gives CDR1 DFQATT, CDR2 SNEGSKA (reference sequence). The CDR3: CSAPRDETGELFF. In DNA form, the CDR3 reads TGCAGTGCTCCACGGGATGAGACCGGGGAGCTGTTTTTT.

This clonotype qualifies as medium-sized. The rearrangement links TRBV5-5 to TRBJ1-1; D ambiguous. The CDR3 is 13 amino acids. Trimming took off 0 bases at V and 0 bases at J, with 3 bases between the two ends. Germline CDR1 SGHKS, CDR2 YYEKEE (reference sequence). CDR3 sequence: CASSLDVNTEAFF. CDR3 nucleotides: TGTGCCAGCAGCTTGGATGTGAACACTGAAGCTTTCTTT.

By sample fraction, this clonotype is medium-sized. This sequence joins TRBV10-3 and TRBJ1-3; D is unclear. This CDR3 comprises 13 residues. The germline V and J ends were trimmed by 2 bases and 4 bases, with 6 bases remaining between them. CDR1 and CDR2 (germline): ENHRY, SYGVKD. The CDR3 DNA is TGTGCCATCAGTGAGAGGCTCGGAAACACCATATATTTT. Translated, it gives CAISERLGNTIYF.

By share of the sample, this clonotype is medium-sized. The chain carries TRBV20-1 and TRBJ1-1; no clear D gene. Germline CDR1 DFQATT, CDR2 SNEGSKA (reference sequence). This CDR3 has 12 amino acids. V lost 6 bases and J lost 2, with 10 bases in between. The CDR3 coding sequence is TGCAGTGCCCGAACCGGCAACACTGAAGCTTTCTTT. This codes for CSARTGNTEAFF.

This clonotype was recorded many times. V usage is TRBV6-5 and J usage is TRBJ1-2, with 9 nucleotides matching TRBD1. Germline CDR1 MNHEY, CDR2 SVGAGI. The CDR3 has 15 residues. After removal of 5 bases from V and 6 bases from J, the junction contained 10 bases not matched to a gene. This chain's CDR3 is CASSTPDRGVHGYTF. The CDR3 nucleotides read TGTGCCAGCAGTACCCCGGACAGGGGAGTCCATGGCTACACCTTC.

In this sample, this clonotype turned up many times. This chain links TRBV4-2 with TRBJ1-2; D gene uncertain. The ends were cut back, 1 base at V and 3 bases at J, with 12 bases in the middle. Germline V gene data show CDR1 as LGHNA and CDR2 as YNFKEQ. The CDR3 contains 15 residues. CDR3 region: CASSQVKESDYGYTF. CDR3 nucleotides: TGTGCCAGCAGCCAAGTTAAGGAGAGCGACTATGGCTACACCTTC.

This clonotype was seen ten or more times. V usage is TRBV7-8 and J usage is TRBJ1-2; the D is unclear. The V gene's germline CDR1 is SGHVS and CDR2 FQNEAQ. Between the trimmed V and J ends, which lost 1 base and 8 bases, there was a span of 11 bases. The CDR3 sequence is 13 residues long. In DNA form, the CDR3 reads TGTGCCAGCAGCTTAGACCCTATGGACGGCTACACCTTC. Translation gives CASSLDPMDGYTF.

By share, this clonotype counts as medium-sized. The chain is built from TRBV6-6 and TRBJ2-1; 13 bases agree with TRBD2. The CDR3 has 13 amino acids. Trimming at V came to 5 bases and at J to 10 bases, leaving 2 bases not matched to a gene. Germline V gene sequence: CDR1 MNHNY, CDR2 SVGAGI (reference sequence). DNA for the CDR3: TGTGCCAGCAGTACGACTAGCGGGGGGGAGCAGTTCTTC. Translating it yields CASSTTSGGEQFF.

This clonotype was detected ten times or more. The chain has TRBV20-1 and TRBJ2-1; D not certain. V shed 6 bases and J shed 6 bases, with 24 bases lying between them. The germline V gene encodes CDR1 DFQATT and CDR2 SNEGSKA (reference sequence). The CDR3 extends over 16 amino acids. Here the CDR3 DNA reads TGCAGTGCCAGTGCTGTCCCTTCGCAGGCCCGCAATGAGCAGTTCTTC. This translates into CSASAVPSQARNEQFF.

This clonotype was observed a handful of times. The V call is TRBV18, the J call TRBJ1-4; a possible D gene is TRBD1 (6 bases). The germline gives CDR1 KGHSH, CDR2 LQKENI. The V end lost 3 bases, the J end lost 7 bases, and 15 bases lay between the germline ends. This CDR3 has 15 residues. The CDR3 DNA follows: TGTGCCAGCTCACCGGTTCAGGGGACCCCTGAAAAACTGTTTTTT. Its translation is CASSPVQGTPEKLFF.

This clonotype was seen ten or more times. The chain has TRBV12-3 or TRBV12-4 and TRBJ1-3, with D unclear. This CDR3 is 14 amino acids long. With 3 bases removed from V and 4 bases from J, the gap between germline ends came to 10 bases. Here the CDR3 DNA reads TGTGCCAGCAGTTTGGGTCAGCTAGGAAACACCATATATTTT. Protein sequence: CASSLGQLGNTIYF.

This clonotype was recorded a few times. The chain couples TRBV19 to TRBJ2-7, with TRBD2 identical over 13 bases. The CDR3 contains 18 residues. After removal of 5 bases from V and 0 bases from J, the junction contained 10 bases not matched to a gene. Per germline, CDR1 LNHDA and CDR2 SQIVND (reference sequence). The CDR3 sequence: CASSPGPGLAGVSYEQYF. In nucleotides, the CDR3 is TGTGCCAGTAGTCCGGGCCCTGGACTAGCGGGGGTCTCCTACGAGCAGTACTTC.

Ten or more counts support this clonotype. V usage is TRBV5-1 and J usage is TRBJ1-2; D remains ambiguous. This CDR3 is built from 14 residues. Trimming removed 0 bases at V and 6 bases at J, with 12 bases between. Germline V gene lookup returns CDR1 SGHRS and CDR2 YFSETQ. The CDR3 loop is CASSLASAVDGYTF. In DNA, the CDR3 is TGCGCCAGCAGCTTGGCCAGCGCGGTTGATGGCTACACCTTC.

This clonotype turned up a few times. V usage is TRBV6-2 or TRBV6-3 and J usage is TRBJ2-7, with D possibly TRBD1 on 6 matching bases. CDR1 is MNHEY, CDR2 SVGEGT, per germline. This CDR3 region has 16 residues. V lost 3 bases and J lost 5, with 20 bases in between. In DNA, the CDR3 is TGTGCCAGCAGTTATGAGCGGTCGAGGGGGTCCCACGAGCAGTACTTC. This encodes CASSYERSRGSHEQYF.

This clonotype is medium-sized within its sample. CDR3 nucleotides: TGTGCCAGCAGTGAAGACGTCAGGGTAAGCGAGCAGTACTTC. Its translation is CASSEDVRVSEQYF. The chain employs TRBV2 and TRBJ2-7, with D tentatively TRBD1 (5 bases). CDR1 is SNHLY and CDR2 is FYNNEI in the germline V gene. V shed 1 base and J shed 6 bases, with 13 bases lying between them. This CDR3 comprises 14 residues.